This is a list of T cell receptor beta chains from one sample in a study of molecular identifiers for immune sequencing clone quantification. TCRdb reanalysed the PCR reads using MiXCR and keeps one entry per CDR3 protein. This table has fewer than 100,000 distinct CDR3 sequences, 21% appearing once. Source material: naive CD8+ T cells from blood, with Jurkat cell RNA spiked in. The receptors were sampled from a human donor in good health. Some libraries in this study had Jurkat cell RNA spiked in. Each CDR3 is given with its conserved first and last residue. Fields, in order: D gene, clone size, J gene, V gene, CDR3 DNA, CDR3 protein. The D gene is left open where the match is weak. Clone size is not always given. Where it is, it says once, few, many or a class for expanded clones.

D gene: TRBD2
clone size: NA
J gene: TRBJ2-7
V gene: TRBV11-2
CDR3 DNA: TGTGCCAGCAGCCCAGGACTAGCGGGAAGCTACGAGCAGTACTTC
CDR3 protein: CASSPGLAGSYEQYF

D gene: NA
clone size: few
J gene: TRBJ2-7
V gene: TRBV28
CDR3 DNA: TGTGCCAGCAGCCCTAACCCGGGACCGACCTCCTACGAGCAGTACTTC
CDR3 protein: CASSPNPGPTSYEQYF

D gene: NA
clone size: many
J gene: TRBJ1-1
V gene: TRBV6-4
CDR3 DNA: TGTGCCAGCAGTGAAACCCCAACCAACACTGAAGCTTTCTTT
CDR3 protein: CASSETPTNTEAFF

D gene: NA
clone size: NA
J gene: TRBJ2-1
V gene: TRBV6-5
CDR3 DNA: TGTGCCAGCAGTTACTCGGGGCGGAGGCGCTCCTACAATGAGCAGTTCTTC
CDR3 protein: CASSYSGRRRSYNEQFF

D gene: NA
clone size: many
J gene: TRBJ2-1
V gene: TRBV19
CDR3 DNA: TGTGCCAGTAGTATGTGGCAGGAGTACAATGAGCAGTTCTTC
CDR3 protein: CASSMWQEYNEQFF

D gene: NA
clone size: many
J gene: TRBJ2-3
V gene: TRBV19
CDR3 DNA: TGTGCCAGTAGTATAGATCAAAGCACAGATACGCAGTATTTT
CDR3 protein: CASSIDQSTDTQYF

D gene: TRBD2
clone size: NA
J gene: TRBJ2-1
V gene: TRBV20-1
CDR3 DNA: TGCAGTGCTAGAGGAAGGCAGGGATTGCTAGCGGCCCGTTTCAATGGGCAGTTCTTC
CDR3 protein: CSARGRQGLLAARFNGQFF

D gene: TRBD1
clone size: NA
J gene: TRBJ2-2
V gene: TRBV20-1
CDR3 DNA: TGCAGTGCTAGAGAAAGGGGACAGGTGAACACCGGGGAGCTGTTTTTT
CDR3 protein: CSARERGQVNTGELFF

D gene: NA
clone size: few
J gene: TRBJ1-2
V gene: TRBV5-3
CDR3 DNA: TGTGCCAGCAGCCCAATGGAGGTTGTGTCAGACTATGGCTACACCTTC
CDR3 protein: CASSPMEVVSDYGYTF

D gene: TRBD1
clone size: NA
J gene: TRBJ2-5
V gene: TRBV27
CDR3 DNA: TGTGCCAGCAGCCCCCAGACAGGGGGCGTCGGAGAGACCCAGTACTTC
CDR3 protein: CASSPQTGGVGETQYF

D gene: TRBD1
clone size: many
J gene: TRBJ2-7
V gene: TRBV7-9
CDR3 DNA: TGTGCCAGCACTGGGACAGGGGTGTACGAGCAGTACTTC
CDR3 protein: CASTGTGVYEQYF

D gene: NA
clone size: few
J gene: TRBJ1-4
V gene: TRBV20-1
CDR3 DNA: TGCAGTGCTAGAGAGGCGTGGACCGCAACTAATGAAAAACTGTTTTTT
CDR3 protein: CSAREAWTATNEKLFF

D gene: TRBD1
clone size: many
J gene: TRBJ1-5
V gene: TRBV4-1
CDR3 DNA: TGCGCCAGCAGCCAAGCGTCCGGGACAGGGAATCAGCCCCAGCATTTT
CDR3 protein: CASSQASGTGNQPQHF

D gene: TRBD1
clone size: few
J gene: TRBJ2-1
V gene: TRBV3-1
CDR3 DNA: TGTGCCAGCAGCCAAGGACAGGGCTGGGGTGAGCAGTTCTTC
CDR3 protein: CASSQGQGWGEQFF

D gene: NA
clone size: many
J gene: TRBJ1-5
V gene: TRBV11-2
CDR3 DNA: TGTGCCAGCAGCTTATTTGTGGGAAGCAATCAGCCCCAGCATTTT
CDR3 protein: CASSLFVGSNQPQHF

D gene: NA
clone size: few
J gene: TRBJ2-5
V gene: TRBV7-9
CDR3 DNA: TGTGCCAGCAGCCCTAGGGAGACCCAGTACTTC
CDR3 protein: CASSPRETQYF

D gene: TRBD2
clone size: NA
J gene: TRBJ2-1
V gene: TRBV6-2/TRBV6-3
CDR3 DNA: TGTGCCAGCAATCCTGCCCCCCGGCCTATCGAAGACCGGACTAGATGGTTCTTC
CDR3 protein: CASNPAPRPIEDRTRWFF

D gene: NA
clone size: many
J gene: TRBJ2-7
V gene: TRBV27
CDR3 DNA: TGTGCCAGCAGCCGAGGGACCCCCCACTACGAGCAGTACTTC
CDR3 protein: CASSRGTPHYEQYF

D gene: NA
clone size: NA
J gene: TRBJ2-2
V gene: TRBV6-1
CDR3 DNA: TGTGCCAGCAGTGCCATAGGGGTCCTGAACACCGGGGAGCTGTTTTTT
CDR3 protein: CASSAIGVLNTGELFF

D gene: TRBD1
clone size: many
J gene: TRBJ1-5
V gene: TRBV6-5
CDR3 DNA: TGTGCCAGCAGTCCACAGGGGGATAATCAGCCCCAGCATTTT
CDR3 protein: CASSPQGDNQPQHF

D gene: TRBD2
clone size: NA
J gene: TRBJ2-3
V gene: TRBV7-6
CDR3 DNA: TGTGCCAGCAGCCCTGGACTAGCGGGGGGGCACGGCACAGATACGCAGTATTTT
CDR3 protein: CASSPGLAGGHGTDTQYF

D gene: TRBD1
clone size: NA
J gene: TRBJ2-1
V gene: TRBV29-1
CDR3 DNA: TGCAGCGTTTTACAGGGGAGCTCCTGCAATGAGCAGTTCTTC
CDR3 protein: CSVLQGSSCNEQFF

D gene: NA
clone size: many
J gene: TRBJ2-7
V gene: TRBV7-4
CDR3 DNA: TGTGCCAGCAGCCCCGGACAGCCCTACGAGCAGTACTTC
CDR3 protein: CASSPGQPYEQYF

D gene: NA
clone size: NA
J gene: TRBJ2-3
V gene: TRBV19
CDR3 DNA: TGTGCCACCGATTTGGGAGATACGCAGTATTTT
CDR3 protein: CATDLGDTQYF

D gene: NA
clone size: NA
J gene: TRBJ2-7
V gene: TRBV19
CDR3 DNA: TGTGCCAGTAGTGTTGTGGGACGGAACACCTACGAGCAGTACTTC
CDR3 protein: CASSVVGRNTYEQYF

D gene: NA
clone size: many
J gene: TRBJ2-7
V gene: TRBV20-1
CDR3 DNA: TGCAGTGCTAGACCCCAGGCCCAGTACGAGCAGTACTTC
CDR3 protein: CSARPQAQYEQYF